This T cell receptor beta chain was recorded in a study of T-cell reconstitution after alpha-beta-depleted transplantation in children. This clonotype was seen a handful of times. As it was prepared, the TCRbeta library received unique molecular identifiers. TCRdb re-analysed the PCR reads in MiXCR, keeping a single row per CDR3 protein. The sample includes hundreds of thousands of distinct CDR3 sequences, about 12% of them seen just once. The CDR3 runs to 14 residues. Germline CDR1 reads MDHEN; CDR2 reads SYDVKM. Unmatched junction bases numbered 6, after V lost 5 bases and J lost 4 bases. The specimen comprised PBMCs from the stem cell graft donor, sampled from the stem cell graft. The receptor comes from a human donor who donated a stem cell graft to a child with acute lymphoblastic leukemia. V and J are TRBV28 and TRBJ2-3; 7 nucleotides line up with TRBD2. The CDR3 nucleotides read TGTGCCAGCAGTGGGAGGGGTGTAGCAGATACGCAGTATTTT. Encoded protein: CASSGRGVADTQYF.